This entry lists 25 T cell receptor beta chains sequenced from one sample in a study of circulating and synovial CD4+ cells in juvenile arthritis. TCRdb's copy holds only in-frame clones and misses some; the assay was immunoSEQ multiplex PCR. The top ten clones hold approximately 0.7% of a sample with 36,000 or so clones, roughly 94% of them seen once. Sequenced sample: CD4+ T cells from blood. The receptor set was obtained from a human donor with juvenile idiopathic arthritis.

The J gene is TRBJ1-2, the V gene TRBV6-5, with unresolved D. Trimming left V 5 bases short and J 4 bases short, with 8 bases between. The CDR3 totals 12 residues. CDR1 is MNHEY and CDR2 is SVGAGI in the germline V gene. CDR3 residues: CASSGSGYGYTF. Here the CDR3 DNA reads TGTGCCAGCAGTGGTTCGGGCTATGGCTACACCTTC.

The chain has TRBV14 and TRBJ2-6; D unclear. V was cut by 4 bases and J by 4 bases, with 14 bases left in between. CDR1 is SGHDN, CDR2 FVKESK, per germline. CDR3 length: 16 amino acids. In DNA form, the CDR3 reads TGTGCCAGCAGCCGGTTCCAGACTCCCGGGGCCAACGTCCTGACTTTC. Its translation: CASSRFQTPGANVLTF.

The CDR3 region is CSVTSSGNTIYF. Here the CDR3 DNA reads TGCAGCGTTACGAGCTCTGGAAACACCATATATTTT. V gene TRBV29-1 combines with J gene TRBJ1-3; D gene uncertain. CDR3 length: 12 amino acids. CDR1 is SQVTM, CDR2 ANQGSEA, per germline. The V and J ends lost 5 bases and 0 bases respectively, with 5 bases between them.

The V and J genes are TRBV4-3 and TRBJ2-4, with 10 bases lining up with TRBD2. This CDR3 region has 15 residues. V lost 3 bases to trimming and J lost 6 bases; unmatched junction nucleotides: 5. Germline CDR1 and CDR2: LGHNA and YSLEER. CDR3 sequence: CASSQEIAGGNIQYF. The CDR3 coding sequence is TGCGCCAGCAGCCAGGAAATAGCGGGGGGAAACATTCAGTACTTC.

The chain is built from TRBV7-2 and TRBJ1-2, with 8 bases lining up with TRBD1. The CDR3 has 14 residues. J lost 8 bases, V lost 1 base, and 6 bases had no gene match. The germline V gene encodes CDR1 SGHTA and CDR2 FQGNSA. CDR3 nucleotide sequence: TGTGCCAGCAGCTTAGGCCAGGGGGCGGGAGGCTACACCTTC. Its translation is CASSLGQGAGGYTF.

This chain uses TRBV6-5 with TRBJ1-6; tentatively, D is TRBD1 (6 bases). V lost 2 bases, J lost 5 bases, and 10 bases lay in between. The CDR3 runs to 15 residues. CDR1 is MNHEY and CDR2 is SVGAGI in the germline V gene. CDR3 amino acids: CASSYGTSDNSPLHF. The DNA of the CDR3 is TGTGCCAGCAGTTACGGGACATCTGATAATTCACCCCTCCACTTT.

J is TRBJ1-4 and V is TRBV5-1, with 9 positions matching TRBD1. CDR1 is SGHRS and CDR2 is YFSETQ in the germline V gene. V was clipped by 4 bases and J by 6 bases; unmatched bases: 7. The CDR3 is 15 amino acids. This CDR3 reads CASSEGTGGYEKLFF. Here the CDR3 DNA reads TGCGCCAGCAGCGAAGGAACAGGGGGCTATGAAAAACTGTTTTTT.

This sequence joins TRBV18 and TRBJ1-6; unclear D gene. The CDR3 consists of 16 residues. V dropped 6 bases and J dropped 12 bases, with 24 bases sitting between them. The germline CDR1 and CDR2 sequences are KGHSH and LQKENI. This CDR3 reads CASSPSSFTLGEPLHF. DNA for the CDR3: TGTGCCAGCTCGCCGTCCTCTTTTACCCTTGGAGAACCCCTCCACTTT.

Points on this clone: Compared with germline, one end of the junction differs, possibly owing to a read error. Different DNA sequences within this sample yield the same CDR3. This chain uses TRBV6-1 with TRBJ1-6; possible D gene TRBD1, 5 bases. Germline V CDR1 and CDR2: MNHNS, SASEGT. CDR3 size: 14 residues. The CDR3 spells CASVGGPYNSPLHF. The CDR3 DNA reads TGTGCCAGCGTCGGGGGACCCTATAATTCCCCCCTCCACTTT.

The chain is built from TRBV7-9 and TRBJ1-6, with D possibly matching TRBD1 (5 bases). CDR3 length equals 13 residues. The germline gives CDR1 SEHNR, CDR2 FQNEAQ (reference sequence). V dropped 10 bases and J dropped 5 bases, with 12 bases sitting between them. The chain's CDR3 is CAIREWDNSPLHF. The CDR3 DNA is TGTGCCATCAGGGAGTGGGATAATTCACCCCTCCACTTT. Drawing the rest from reference TRBV7-9 and TRBJ1-6, the complete variable domain is DTGVSQNPRHKITKRGQNVTFRCDPISEHNRLYWYRQTLGQGPEFLTYFQNEAQLEKSRLLSDRFSAERPKGSFSTLEIQRTEQGDSAMYLCAIREWDNSPLHFGNGTRLTVT.

The chain carries TRBV10-3 and TRBJ2-7; perhaps TRBD1 as D (6 bases). Deletions cut 0 bases from V and 6 bases from J, with 15 bases between. The V gene's germline CDR1 is ENHRY and CDR2 SYGVKD. CDR3 length: 15 residues. The CDR3 DNA reads as TGTGCCATCAGTGAGTCAACCGGTAGAGGGGGCGAGCAGTACTTC. Amino acids: CAISESTGRGGEQYF.

The V gene is TRBV6-6, the J gene TRBJ2-2; 9 bases match TRBD2. Per germline, CDR1 MNHNY and CDR2 SVGAGI (reference sequence). This CDR3 region has 15 residues. V gave up 5 bases and J gave up 4 bases; unmatched junction bases: 5. CDR3 bases: TGTGCCAGCAGTAGGCGGGGGGGGAGCACCGGGGAGCTGTTTTTT. Its translation: CASSRRGGSTGELFF.

The chain joins TRBV7-6 to TRBJ1-5; TRBD1 is a possible D gene (5 bases). V was trimmed by 1 base and J by 4 bases, leaving 8 bases between them. Germline CDR1 and CDR2: SGHVS and FNYEAQ. The CDR3 extends over 14 amino acids. The CDR3 nucleotides read TGTGCCAGCAGCTTAGGTAGGGGAAATCAGCCCCAGCATTTT. It yields the protein CASSLGRGNQPQHF.

V gene TRBV7-9 combines with J gene TRBJ2-6; D might be TRBD2 (6 bases). Germline V gives CDR1 SEHNR, CDR2 FQNEAQ (reference sequence). This CDR3 region has 16 residues. Trimming left V 4 bases short and J 1 base short, with 11 bases between. DNA for the CDR3: TGTGCCAGCAGCTCGCGTGGGAGGTCTGGGGCCAACGTCCTGACTTTC. The encoded protein is CASSSRGRSGANVLTF.

The gene calls are TRBV6-1 and TRBJ2-6; 8 positions agree with TRBD1. J was trimmed by 0 bases and V by 4 bases; bases with no gene match: 5. CDR3 length: 17 residues. Germline CDR1 reads MNHNS; CDR2 reads SASEGT. The CDR3 region is CASSAGTGVSGANVLTF. DNA of the CDR3: TGTGCCAGCAGTGCCGGGACAGGCGTCTCTGGGGCCAACGTCCTGACTTTC.

V is TRBV20-1 and J is TRBJ1-1; no reliable D call. Germline V gene sequence: CDR1 DFQATT, CDR2 SNEGSKA (reference sequence). The V end lost 5 bases, the J end lost 7 bases, and 11 bases lay between the germline ends. There are 11 residues in the CDR3. The CDR3 sequence: CSAGREFEAFF. The CDR3 bases are TGCAGTGCTGGCCGGGAGTTTGAAGCTTTCTTT.

The V and J genes are TRBV14 and TRBJ1-5; 8 nucleotides agree with TRBD1. Trimming took 4 bases from V and 3 from J; bases not matched to a gene: 17. Germline lookup yields CDR1 SGHDN and CDR2 FVKESK. The CDR3 has 19 amino acids. The CDR3 nucleotides are TGTGCCAGCAGCCCCGCAGGGGGCGGTAGGGTCGGAAACAATCAGCCCCAGCATTTT. Translated, it gives CASSPAGGGRVGNNQPQHF. Based on the CDR3 plus reference TRBV14 and TRBJ1-5, the full variable domain is EAGVTQFPSHSVIEKGQTVTLRCDPISGHDNLYWYRRVMGKEIKFLLHFVKESKQDESGMPNNRFLAERTGGTYSTLKVQPAELEDSGVYFCASSPAGGGRVGNNQPQHFGDGTRLSIL.

CDR3 nucleotides: TGTGCCAGCAGCTCGGGCGGGCCCTATGGCTACACCTTC. The encoded protein is CASSSGGPYGYTF. The chain is built from TRBV5-6 and TRBJ1-2; D not resolved. CDR1 is SGHDT and CDR2 is YYEEEE in the germline V gene. The CDR3 extends over 13 amino acids. Trimming removed 3 bases at V and 4 bases at J, with 10 bases between. The variable domain in full, completed from reference TRBV5-6 and TRBJ1-2, reads DAGVTQSPTHLIKTRGQQVTLRCSPKSGHDTVSWYQQALGQGPQFIFQYYEEEERQRGNFPDRFSGHQFPNYSSELNVNALLLGDSALYLCASSSGGPYGYTFGSGTRLTVV.

As to this clone: One junction end does not reproduce the germline sequence, and a read error may be involved. The CDR3 region has the DNA TGTGCCAGCAGCTTAGGGTCAGGATCGGCCCTCTTC. This encodes CASSLGSGSALF. The chain combines TRBV7-8 with TRBJ2-7; D is uncertain. Per the germline V gene, CDR1 is SGHVS and CDR2 is FQNEAQ. The length of the CDR3 is 12 residues.

The CDR3 protein is CASSPGTGNTEAFF. The CDR3 nucleotides read TGTGCCAGCTCACCTGGGACAGGGAACACTGAAGCTTTCTTT. V gene TRBV18 combines with J gene TRBJ1-1; TRBD1 agrees at 8 bases. Germline CDR1 reads KGHSH; CDR2 reads LQKENI. Unmatched junction bases numbered 1, after V lost 3 bases and J lost 1 base. The CDR3 is made up of 14 amino acids.

Of note for this clone: An end of the junction differs from the germline gene, which may be a read error. V gene TRBV7-2 combines with J gene TRBJ1-2; 7 bases align to TRBD1. Germline V gives CDR1 SGHTA, CDR2 FQGNSA. CDR3 length: 15 amino acids. CDR3: CVSSLTGATNYGYTF. In nucleotides, the CDR3 is TGTGTCAGCAGCCTAACAGGGGCTACTAACTATGGCTACACCTTC.

The chain is built from TRBV19 and TRBJ1-2, with 9 bases lining up with TRBD1. Unmatched junction bases numbered 8, after V lost 6 bases and J lost 6 bases. The V gene's germline CDR1 is LNHDA and CDR2 SQIVND (reference sequence). The CDR3 is 14 residues long. CDR3 bases: TGTGCCAGTAGAGTATTGGGACAGGGACATGGCTACACCTTC. Translation: CASRVLGQGHGYTF.

The CDR3 here is CASSQEGGQEKLFF. The CDR3, as DNA: TGCGCCAGCAGCCAAGAAGGCGGACAGGAAAAACTGTTTTTT. V is TRBV4-1 and J is TRBJ1-4; a weak D match, TRBD1 (6 bases). The V and J ends lost 0 bases and 8 bases respectively, with 10 bases between them. Germline-derived CDR1 and CDR2 are MGHRA and YSYEKL. CDR3 length: 14 amino acids.

This chain connects TRBV5-1 to TRBJ2-7, with 9 bases matching TRBD2. V was pared by 5 bases and J by 6 bases, with 9 bases of the junction left unmatched. The CDR3 is 14 amino acids. CDR1 and CDR2 from the germline V gene are SGHRS and YFSETQ. The CDR3 region has the DNA TGCGCCAGCAGGAAAGAACTAGCGGGCGGCGAGCAGTACTTC. As protein: CASRKELAGGEQYF. The variable domain in full, with the rest retrieved from reference TRBV5-1 and TRBJ2-7, is KAGVTQTPRYLIKTRGQQVTLSCSPISGHRSVSWYQQTPGQGLQFLFEYFSETQRNKGNFPGRFSGRQFSNSRSEMNVSTLELGDSALYLCASRKELAGGEQYFGPGTRLTVT.

V usage is TRBV7-8 and J usage is TRBJ1-2; D may be TRBD1 (6 bases). The ends were cut back, 0 bases at V and 3 bases at J, with 11 bases in the middle. Germline loops: CDR1 SGHVS, CDR2 FQNEAQ. The CDR3 totals 15 residues. The CDR3 spells CASSLAPAGDYGYTF. CDR3 sequence (DNA): TGTGCCAGCAGCTTAGCGCCGGCAGGGGACTATGGCTACACCTTC.